This T cell receptor (beta chain) stems from a study of cytomegalovirus exposure and HLA in healthy donors. Primers: 60 Vbeta forward and 13 Jbeta reverse. The table came from immunoSEQ multiplex PCR; TCRdb's copy has only in-frame clones and leaves some out. Found here are about 130,000 clones; the top ten clones hold around 1.5%. CDR1 is MNHNY and CDR2 is SVGAGI in the germline V gene (reference sequence). The J segment lost 3 bases and the V segment lost 4 bases, leaving 4 bases of the junction unmatched. The CDR3 length is 14 residues. The material sequenced was PBMCs. This receptor was identified in a woman between 35 and 50 years old in good health and CMV-seronegative. The chain couples TRBV6-6 to TRBJ2-7; 9 bases are a match to TRBD1. For the CDR3, the DNA is TGTGCCAGCAGTTGGGGACAGGGAGGCTACGAGCAGTACTTC. Its translation: CASSWGQGGYEQYF.